This T cell receptor (beta chain) is drawn from a study of T cell responses to AZD1222 COVID-19 vaccine (dated by TCRdb to about 2021). Background for the entire study: AZD1222 recipients given second doses at about 4 weeks or at about 12 weeks were pooled, since spike-specific TCR depth and breadth were not found to differ between the two schedules. A total of over 230 trial participants underwent TCR sequencing, of whom 200 to 220 had received two doses of AZD1222 and approximately 25 had received two doses of the MenACWY control vaccine. Trial participants were enrolled into age subgroups of 18-55, 56-69 and 70-plus years, which contained around 140, 26 and 57 TCR-sequenced participants, respectively.

The intended sense of this specimen's time point label: baseline before first vaccination. Vaccinee samples came from UK trials COV001 and COV002, including a single-blind randomized controlled phase 2/3 trial of AZD1222 (ChAdOx1 nCoV-19) in healthy adults. For TCRbeta chain sequencing, PBMC samples from trial participants were taken at day 0 and at day 28 after the second dose. The CDR3 regions of human TCRbeta chains were analyzed by immunosequencing. Regarding the original processing steps: TCRs in the repertoires were matched against a reference library of SARS-CoV-2-specific TCRs that had been generated with the MIRA antigen-specificity platform. Breadth was defined as the fraction of unique TCRs that were SARS-CoV-2-associated. Depth was defined as the fraction of total T cells that were SARS-CoV-2-associated. Each spike-specific TCR was assigned to its reactive spike region and to a CD4 or CD8 class using the MIRA data. Log10-transformed breadth and depth values were compared by one-way ANOVA with Sidak's multiple comparisons tests. Entries here come from immuneACCESS through TCRdb and include only in-frame sequences with V and J called. Some clones fail to appear in such tables; in the studies checked, an unresolved V gene covers under half of the shortfall, and the cause of the remainder is unknown. V, J and clone size are those of that table, while D and trimming were read from the DNA. The sample yields roughly 100,000 clones; almost 85% were counted once. Together, the top ten hold 15% to 20% of the sample.

The V end loses 0 bases and the J end loses 6 bases, and a stretch of 14 bases separates them. Taken from cysteine to phenylalanine, the CDR3 has 15 residues. Left in the record is the CDR3 DNA by itself, 45 bases read in frame from the first base. From the germline V gene, CDR1 is MNHEY and CDR2 is SVGAGI. A word on this clone: Its cognate antigen has yet to be identified. Qualities for individual bases were not recorded, and no much larger clone is one base off.

Overall study results and their limits: A significant rise in spike-specific TCR breadth and depth was observed after two AZD1222 doses relative to day 0 and relative to MenACWY recipients. Because no day 14 peak-response samples were available, repertoires were characterized only after the peak T cell response. Reportedly, almost half of the unique spike-specific TCRs recognized epitopes lying outside the regions that are mutated in the B.1.351 and B.1.1.7 variants. The vaccine-associated CD4 TCRs covered the entire spike protein, and the dominant responses fell in regions 160-218 and 743-854. Conclusions about previously exposed vaccinees were limited because only a handful of AZD1222 recipients were SARS-CoV-2 seropositive at baseline. In the small 56-69-year group, the increase in depth fell short of significance, most likely because of low power. Participants were mostly white British, with more females than males. The authors suggested clonal diversity may have been underestimated.

This sequence originates from an adult in good health. This chain joins TRBV6-5 to TRBJ1-1; the D segment could be TRBD1, given 6 matching bases. The sequencing here drew on peripheral blood, taken on day 0 of AZD1222 vaccination. The CDR3 corresponds to CASSYSWGGFAEAFF. The DNA is TGTGCCAGCAGTTACTCGTGGGGGGGCTTTGCTGAAGCTTTCTTT.